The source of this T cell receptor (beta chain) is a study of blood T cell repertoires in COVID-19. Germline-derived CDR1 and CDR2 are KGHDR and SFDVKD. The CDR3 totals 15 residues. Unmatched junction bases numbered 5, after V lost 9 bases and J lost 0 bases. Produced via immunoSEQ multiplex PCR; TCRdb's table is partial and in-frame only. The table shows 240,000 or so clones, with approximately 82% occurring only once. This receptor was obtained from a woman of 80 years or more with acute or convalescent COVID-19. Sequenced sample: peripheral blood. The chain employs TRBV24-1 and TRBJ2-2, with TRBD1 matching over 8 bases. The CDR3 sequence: CATSRTGTNTGELFF. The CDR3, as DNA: TGTGCCACCTCTCGGACAGGGACGAACACCGGGGAGCTGTTTTTT.